These 26 T cell receptor beta chains came from one sample sequenced in a study of blood T cell repertoires in COVID-19. Using immunoSEQ multiplex PCR, the repertoire was profiled, and TCRdb retains in-frame clones only, with some absent. This sample has roughly 190,000 clones, with 80% to 85% found just once. The sequenced material came from peripheral blood. All receptors derive from a woman aged 65 to 85 with COVID-19, enrolled during active disease.

The rearrangement links TRBV6-5 to TRBJ2-7; TRBD2 agrees at 7 bases. The CDR3 is made up of 15 amino acids. V dropped 5 bases and J dropped 6; count of bases not matched to a gene: 13. Per the germline V gene, CDR1 is MNHEY and CDR2 is SVGAGI. The CDR3 DNA reads as TGTGCCAGCAGTCTGATGACACCGGGGGAGGGCGAGCAGTACTTC. Protein product: CASSLMTPGEGEQYF.

CDR3 in DNA: TGTGCCTGGAGTCAGGGGTACACCGGGGAGCTGTTTTTT. The encoded protein is CAWSQGYTGELFF. The J gene is TRBJ2-2, the V gene TRBV30; TRBD1 is a possible D gene (6 bases). This CDR3 has 13 residues. Deletions cut 2 bases from V and 3 bases from J, with 7 bases between. Germline CDR1 reads GTSNPN; CDR2 reads SVGIG (reference sequence).

V and J are TRBV7-3 and TRBJ1-1; no reliable D call. The CDR3 contains 15 residues. From germline, CDR1 is SGHTA and CDR2 FQGTGA. V dropped 5 bases and J dropped 3 bases, with 16 bases sitting between them. CDR3: CASSPRGYRDTEAFF. CDR3 coding DNA: TGTGCCAGCAGCCCCCGGGGATATAGGGACACTGAAGCTTTCTTT.

V usage is TRBV28 and J usage is TRBJ2-3, with D possibly matching TRBD1 (6 bases). This CDR3 has 15 residues. Germline CDR1 reads MDHEN; CDR2 reads SYDVKM. The V and J ends lost 5 bases and 1 base respectively, with 13 bases between them. CDR3 coding DNA: TGTGCCAGCAGTCAAGGGGGAGCCCGCACAGATACGCAGTATTTT. Amino acid sequence: CASSQGGARTDTQYF.

The chain has TRBV5-1 and TRBJ2-3; 7 bases match TRBD1. The CDR3 has 18 residues. Trimming removed 4 bases from V and 2 bases from J; junction bases left unmatched: 16. CDR1 and CDR2 (germline): SGHRS, YFSETQ. Here the CDR3 DNA reads TGCGCCAGCAGCCCCCGGGACAGCCCCATCTCTTACACAGATACGCAGTATTTT. Amino acid sequence: CASSPRDSPISYTDTQYF.

V usage is TRBV5-1 and J usage is TRBJ1-2; 10 bases match TRBD1. CDR3 length equals 14 residues. Trimming removed 0 bases from V and 8 bases from J; junction bases left unmatched: 4. The germline V gene has CDR1 SGHRS and CDR2 YFSETQ. This CDR3 reads CASSLAGQGEGYTF. In DNA, the CDR3 is TGCGCCAGCAGCTTGGCCGGACAGGGGGAGGGCTACACCTTC.

This rearrangement joins TRBV15 to TRBJ1-1, with D unclear. This CDR3 is 14 amino acids long. Germline V gene lookup returns CDR1 LNHNV and CDR2 YYDKDF (reference sequence). Trimming stripped 3 bases from V and 0 bases from J, with 8 bases between. The CDR3 DNA sequence: TGTGCCACCAGCAGTAGATTAATGAACACTGAAGCTTTCTTT. As protein: CATSSRLMNTEAFF.

The chain couples TRBV6-6 to TRBJ2-7, with a possible D match to TRBD1 (6 bases). V lost 3 bases and J 4 bases, leaving 10 bases between the germline ends. The CDR3 runs to 13 residues. Per the germline V gene, CDR1 is MNHNY and CDR2 is SVGAGI (reference sequence). The CDR3 DNA sequence: TGTGCCAGCAGTTATTCGGACAGTTACGAGCAGTACTTC. Protein product: CASSYSDSYEQYF.

The chain carries TRBV7-9 and TRBJ2-3; 10 nucleotides align to TRBD2. In germline, CDR1 is SEHNR, CDR2 FQNEAQ (reference sequence). This CDR3 contains 16 residues. V lost 2 bases to trimming and J lost 1 base; unmatched junction nucleotides: 3. In DNA, the CDR3 is TGTGCCAGCAGCTTACTAGCGGGAGCGGGCACAGATACGCAGTATTTT. Translating it yields CASSLLAGAGTDTQYF.

This clone was seen only a few times. The CDR3, as DNA: TGTGCCAGCAGTGGGGGGCGGACACCGAGTGAGACCCAGTACTTC. Its protein product is CASSGGRTPSETQYF. The chain combines TRBV2 with TRBJ2-5; TRBD1 might be the D (6 bases). V was trimmed by 4 bases and J by 5 bases, leaving 17 bases between them. Germline CDR1 is SNHLY and CDR2 is FYNNEI. The CDR3 loop spans 15 amino acids. The full variable domain, rest sourced from reference TRBV2 and TRBJ2-5, is EPEVTQTPSHQVTQMGQEVILRCVPISNHLYFYWYRQILGQKVEFLVSFYNNEISEKSEIFDDQFSVERPDGSNFTLKIRSTKLEDSAMYFCASSGGRTPSETQYFGPGTRLLVL.

This chain links TRBV11-1 with TRBJ2-5; D possibly corresponds to TRBD2 (6 bases). The V gene's germline CDR1 is SGHAT and CDR2 FQDESV (reference sequence). The germline V and J ends were trimmed by 5 bases and 6 bases, with 19 bases remaining between them. This CDR3 region has 15 residues. CDR3 DNA: TGTGCCAGCAGCCCTTCGGCGGGATCCAAGAAGACCCAGTACTTC. This translates into CASSPSAGSKKTQYF.

This sequence joins TRBV7-9 and TRBJ2-3; 7 nucleotides agree with TRBD1. Germline V gene lookup returns CDR1 SEHNR and CDR2 FQNEAQ (reference sequence). CDR3 size: 16 residues. V lost 5 bases to trimming and J lost 3 bases; unmatched junction nucleotides: 11. CDR3 region: CASSQGQQRGTDTQYF. The CDR3 nucleotides are TGTGCCAGCAGCCAGGGACAGCAGAGGGGAACAGATACGCAGTATTTT. The complete variable domain, with remaining parts taken from reference TRBV7-9 and TRBJ2-3, reads DTGVSQNPRHKITKRGQNVTFRCDPISEHNRLYWYRQTLGQGPEFLTYFQNEAQLEKSRLLSDRFSAERPKGSFSTLEIQRTEQGDSAMYLCASSQGQQRGTDTQYFGPGTRLTVL.

The rearrangement joins TRBV6-5 to TRBJ1-5; 9 nucleotides line up with TRBD1. J lost 1 base, V lost 6 bases, and 4 bases had no gene match. Germline CDR1 is MNHEY and CDR2 is SVGAGI. CDR3 length: 15 residues. The CDR3, as DNA: TGTGCCAGCAGGACAGGGGGTGGAAGCAATCAGCCCCAGCATTTT. It translates to CASRTGGGSNQPQHF.

V usage is TRBV6-6 and J usage is TRBJ1-1; no clear D. The germline V gene has CDR1 MNHNY and CDR2 SVGAGI (reference sequence). This CDR3 is 15 amino acids long. V was trimmed by 2 bases and J by 3 bases, leaving 13 bases between them. The CDR3 region is CASSYGGIRDTEAFF. CDR3 DNA sequence: TGTGCCAGCAGTTACGGAGGGATTAGGGACACTGAAGCTTTCTTT.

This chain uses TRBV29-1 with TRBJ2-7; a weak D match, TRBD1 (5 bases). The CDR3 is 12 amino acids. Germline CDR1 SQVTM, CDR2 ANQGSEA. The ends were cut back, 5 bases at V and 4 bases at J, with 12 bases in the middle. The CDR3 sequence is CSVQGSSYEQYF. CDR3 DNA sequence: TGCAGCGTTCAGGGATCTAGTTACGAGCAGTACTTC.

This sequence joins TRBV28 and TRBJ2-3; TRBD2 aligns across 12 bases. The germline CDR1 and CDR2 sequences are MDHEN and SYDVKM. After removal of 3 bases from V and 6 bases from J, the junction contained 10 bases not matched to a gene. This CDR3 region has 17 residues. DNA for the CDR3: TGTGCCAGCAGTTTCGCCCGACTAGCGGGGGCAATTGATACGCAGTATTTT. Its protein is CASSFARLAGAIDTQYF.

The CDR3, as DNA: TGTGCCAGTACGACAAACGGGAACACTGAAGCTTTCTTT. Its protein is CASTTNGNTEAFF. The genes are TRBV19 and TRBJ1-1; D unresolved. This CDR3 spans 13 amino acids. V was clipped by 7 bases and J by 1 base, with 10 bases between them. Germline lookup yields CDR1 LNHDA and CDR2 SQIVND (reference sequence).

The table lists this clone with a few counts. The chain recombines TRBV4-1 with TRBJ1-5; D gene uncertain. The CDR3 contains 17 residues. V dropped 0 bases and J dropped 1 base, with 13 bases sitting between them. CDR1 is MGHRA and CDR2 is YSYEKL in the germline V gene. This CDR3 is CASSQDWERASNQPQHF. DNA for the CDR3: TGCGCCAGCAGCCAAGATTGGGAGCGGGCCAGCAATCAGCCCCAGCATTTT.

V and J are TRBV2 and TRBJ2-2, with 8 bases fitting TRBD2. The CDR3 consists of 17 residues. The germline CDR1 and CDR2 sequences are SNHLY and FYNNEI. J was trimmed by 6 bases and V by 6 bases; bases with no gene match: 15. CDR3 sequence: CASSGAGAGVVAGELFF. CDR3 nucleotide sequence: TGTGCCAGCAGCGGGGCGGGAGCGGGAGTGGTGGCCGGGGAGCTGTTTTTT.

The V and J genes are TRBV28 and TRBJ2-5, with D hard to call. The CDR3 covers 14 residues. Germline loops: CDR1 MDHEN, CDR2 SYDVKM. The V and J ends lost 8 bases and 4 bases respectively, with 17 bases between them. For the CDR3, the DNA is TGTGCCAGCCGCCTCCGGGTCGCGAGAGAGACCCAGTACTTC. Translated, it gives CASRLRVARETQYF.

Notes on this clone: This is likely a read error, given that the CDR3 carries no conserved phenylalanine or tryptophan at its end. The V gene is TRBV28, the J gene TRBJ1-1, with 9 positions matching TRBD1. J was trimmed by 5 bases and V by 6 bases; bases with no gene match: 10. Per the germline V gene, CDR1 is MDHEN and CDR2 is SYDVKM. The CDR3 sequence is 15 residues long. The CDR3: CASRPRDRVWTEAFS. Written as DNA, the CDR3 is TGTGCCAGCAGACCCCGGGACAGGGTTTGGACTGAAGCTTTCTCT.

This clone was seen only once. The V call is TRBV6-5, the J call TRBJ1-2; 10 nucleotides agree with TRBD1. This CDR3 has 14 amino acids. The ends lost 5 bases at V and 4 bases at J; junction bases unmatched: 4. CDR1 MNHEY and CDR2 SVGAGI come from the germline V gene. CDR3 sequence (DNA): TGTGCCAGCAGTCTGACAGGGGGCTTCTATGGCTACACCTTC. This sequence encodes CASSLTGGFYGYTF.

V and J are TRBV14 and TRBJ1-2; no clear D gene. CDR1 is SGHDN and CDR2 is FVKESK in the germline V gene. Between the trimmed V and J ends, which lost 6 bases and 4 bases, there was a span of 18 bases. CDR3 length: 15 residues. The CDR3: CASRAAGSPFYGYTF. Here the CDR3 DNA reads TGTGCCAGCAGAGCAGCAGGCAGTCCCTTCTATGGCTACACCTTC. Variable domain in full (rest from reference TRBV14 and TRBJ1-2): EAGVTQFPSHSVIEKGQTVTLRCDPISGHDNLYWYRRVMGKEIKFLLHFVKESKQDESGMPNNRFLAERTGGTYSTLKVQPAELEDSGVYFCASRAAGSPFYGYTFGSGTRLTVV.

This clone turned up a few times. The gene calls are TRBV7-9 and TRBJ2-3; 11 bases map to TRBD2. After removal of 4 bases from V and 3 bases from J, the junction contained 9 bases not matched to a gene. Germline assignment: CDR1 SEHNR and CDR2 FQNEAQ (reference sequence). This CDR3 has 17 residues. The CDR3 loop is CASSSAPTSGMTDTQYF. DNA of the CDR3: TGTGCCAGCAGCTCCGCCCCGACTAGCGGGATGACAGATACGCAGTATTTT.

The chain employs TRBV28 and TRBJ1-2; a possible D gene is TRBD1 (5 bases). V was cut by 6 bases and J by 1 base, with 9 bases left in between. This CDR3 comprises 13 residues. Germline V lookup: CDR1 MDHEN, CDR2 SYDVKM. CDR3 sequence: CASRQGRNYGYTF. For the CDR3, the DNA is TGTGCCAGCAGGCAGGGTCGTAACTATGGCTACACCTTC.

V is TRBV29-1 and J is TRBJ2-7; D gene unclear. The V gene lost 6 bases and the J gene lost 4 bases, with 16 bases spanning the gap. The CDR3 runs to 13 residues. CDR1 SQVTM and CDR2 ANQGSEA come from the germline V gene. CDR3 in amino acids: CSVGPRGPYEQYF. CDR3 DNA sequence: TGCAGCGTGGGCCCCCGAGGTCCTTACGAGCAGTACTTC.